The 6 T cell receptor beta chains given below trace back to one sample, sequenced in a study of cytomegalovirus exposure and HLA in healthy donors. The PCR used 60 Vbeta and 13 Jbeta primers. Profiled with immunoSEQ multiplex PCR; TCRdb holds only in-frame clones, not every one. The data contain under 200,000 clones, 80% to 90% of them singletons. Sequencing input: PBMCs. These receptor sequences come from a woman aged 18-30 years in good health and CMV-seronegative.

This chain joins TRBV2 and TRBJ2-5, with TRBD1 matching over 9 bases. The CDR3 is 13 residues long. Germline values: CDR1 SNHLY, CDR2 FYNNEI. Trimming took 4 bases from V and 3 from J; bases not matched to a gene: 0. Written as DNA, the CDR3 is TGTGCCAGCAGTGGGGACAGGGAAGAGACCCAGTACTTC. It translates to CASSGDREETQYF.

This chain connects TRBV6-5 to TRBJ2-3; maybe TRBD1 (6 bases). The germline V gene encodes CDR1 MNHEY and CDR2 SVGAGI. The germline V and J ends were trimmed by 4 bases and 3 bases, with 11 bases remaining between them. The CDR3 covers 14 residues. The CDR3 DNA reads TGTGCCAGCAGTTCGAGACAGGTAACAGATACGCAGTATTTT. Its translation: CASSSRQVTDTQYF.

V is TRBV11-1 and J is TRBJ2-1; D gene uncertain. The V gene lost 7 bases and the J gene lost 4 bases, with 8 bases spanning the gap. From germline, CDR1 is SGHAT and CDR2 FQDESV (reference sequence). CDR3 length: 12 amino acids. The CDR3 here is CASNYGYNEQFF. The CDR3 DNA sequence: TGTGCCAGCAACTACGGGTACAATGAGCAGTTCTTC.

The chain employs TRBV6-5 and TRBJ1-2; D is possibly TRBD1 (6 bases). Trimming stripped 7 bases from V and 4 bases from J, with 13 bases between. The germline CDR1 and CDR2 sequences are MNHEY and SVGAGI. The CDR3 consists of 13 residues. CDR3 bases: TGTGCCAGCACCAAACAGGGCGCCTATGGCTACACCTTC. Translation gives CASTKQGAYGYTF.

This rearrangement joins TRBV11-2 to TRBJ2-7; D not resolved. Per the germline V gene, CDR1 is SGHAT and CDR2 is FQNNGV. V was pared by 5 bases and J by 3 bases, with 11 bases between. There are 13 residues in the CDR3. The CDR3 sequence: CASSLSPFYEQYF. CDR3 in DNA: TGTGCCAGCAGCCTCTCCCCTTTCTACGAGCAGTACTTC.

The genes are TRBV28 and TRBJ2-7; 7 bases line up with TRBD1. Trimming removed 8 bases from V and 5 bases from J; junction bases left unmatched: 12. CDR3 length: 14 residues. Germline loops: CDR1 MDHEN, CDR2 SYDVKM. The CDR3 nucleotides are TGTGCCAGCCTCCCCGACAGGGAGTGGGACGAGCAGTACTTC. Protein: CASLPDREWDEQYF.